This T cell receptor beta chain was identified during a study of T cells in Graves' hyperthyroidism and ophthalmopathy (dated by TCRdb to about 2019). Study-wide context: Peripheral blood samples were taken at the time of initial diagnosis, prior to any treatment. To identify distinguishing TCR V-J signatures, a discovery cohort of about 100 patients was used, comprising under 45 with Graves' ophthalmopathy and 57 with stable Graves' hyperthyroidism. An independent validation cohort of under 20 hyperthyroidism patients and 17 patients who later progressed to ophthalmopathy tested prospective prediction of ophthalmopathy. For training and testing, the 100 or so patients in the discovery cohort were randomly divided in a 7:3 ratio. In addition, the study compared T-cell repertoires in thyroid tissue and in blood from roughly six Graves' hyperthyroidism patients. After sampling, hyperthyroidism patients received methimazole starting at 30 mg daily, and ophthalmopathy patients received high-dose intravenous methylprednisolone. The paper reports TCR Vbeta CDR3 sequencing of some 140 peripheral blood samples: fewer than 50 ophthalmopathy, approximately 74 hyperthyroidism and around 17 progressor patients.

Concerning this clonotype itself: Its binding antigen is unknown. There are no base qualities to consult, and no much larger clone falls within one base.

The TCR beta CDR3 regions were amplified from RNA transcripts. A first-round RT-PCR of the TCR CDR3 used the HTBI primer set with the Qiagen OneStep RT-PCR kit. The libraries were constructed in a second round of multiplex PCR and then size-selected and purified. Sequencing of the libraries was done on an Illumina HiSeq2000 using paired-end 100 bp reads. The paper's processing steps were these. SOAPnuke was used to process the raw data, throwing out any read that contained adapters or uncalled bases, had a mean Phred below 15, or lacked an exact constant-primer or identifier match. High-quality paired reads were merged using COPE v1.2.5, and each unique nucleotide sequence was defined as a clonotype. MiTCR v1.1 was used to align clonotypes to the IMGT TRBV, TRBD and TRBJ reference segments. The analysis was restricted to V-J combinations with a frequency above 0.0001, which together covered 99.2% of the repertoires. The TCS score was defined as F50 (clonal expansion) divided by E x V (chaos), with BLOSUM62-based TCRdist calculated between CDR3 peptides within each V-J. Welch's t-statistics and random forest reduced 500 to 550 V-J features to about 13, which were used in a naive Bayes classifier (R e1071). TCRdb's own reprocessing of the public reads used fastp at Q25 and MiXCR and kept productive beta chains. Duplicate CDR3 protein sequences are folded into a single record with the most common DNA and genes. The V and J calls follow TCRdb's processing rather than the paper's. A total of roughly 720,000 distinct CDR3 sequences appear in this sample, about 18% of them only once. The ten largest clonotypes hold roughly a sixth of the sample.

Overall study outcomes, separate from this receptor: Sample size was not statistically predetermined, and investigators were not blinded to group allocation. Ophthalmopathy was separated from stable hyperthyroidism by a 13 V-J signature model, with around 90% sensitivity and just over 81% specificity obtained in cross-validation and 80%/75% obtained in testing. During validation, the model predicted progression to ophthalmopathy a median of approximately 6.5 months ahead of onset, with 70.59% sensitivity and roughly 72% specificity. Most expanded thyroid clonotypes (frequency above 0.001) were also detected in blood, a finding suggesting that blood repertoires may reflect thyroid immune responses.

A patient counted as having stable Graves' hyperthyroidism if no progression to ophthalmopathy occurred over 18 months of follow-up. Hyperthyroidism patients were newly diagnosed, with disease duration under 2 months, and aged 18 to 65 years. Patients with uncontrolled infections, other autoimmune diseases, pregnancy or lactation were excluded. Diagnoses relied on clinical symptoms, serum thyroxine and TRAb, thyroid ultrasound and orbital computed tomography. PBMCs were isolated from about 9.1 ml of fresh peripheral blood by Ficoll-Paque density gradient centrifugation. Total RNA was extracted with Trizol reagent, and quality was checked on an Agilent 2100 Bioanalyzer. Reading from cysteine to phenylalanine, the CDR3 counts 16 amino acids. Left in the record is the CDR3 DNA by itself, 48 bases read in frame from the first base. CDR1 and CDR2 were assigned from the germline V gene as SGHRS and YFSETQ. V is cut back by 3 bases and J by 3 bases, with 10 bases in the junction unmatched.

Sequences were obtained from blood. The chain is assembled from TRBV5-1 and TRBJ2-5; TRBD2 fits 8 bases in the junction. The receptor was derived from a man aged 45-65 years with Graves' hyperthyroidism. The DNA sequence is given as TGCGCCAGCAGCTCGTACTCCGGGACTAGAAAAGAGACCCAGTACTTC. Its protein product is CASSSYSGTRKETQYF. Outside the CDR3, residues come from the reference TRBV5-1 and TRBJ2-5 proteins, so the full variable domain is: KAGVTQTPRYLIKTRGQQVTLSCSPISGHRSVSWYQQTPGQGLQFLFEYFSETQRNKGNFPGRFSGRQFSNSRSEMNVSTLELGDSALYLCASSSYSGTRKETQYFGPGTRLLVL.